Listed below are T cell receptor beta chains from one sample, sequenced in a study of radiotherapy plus CTLA-4 blockade in lung cancer. Method: immunoSEQ multiplex PCR; TCRdb's copy keeps in-frame clones and lacks some. The sample records 80,000 or so clones, around 81% being singletons. The source material was peripheral blood, sampled from a patient treated with radiotherapy plus ipilimumab. These receptors all stem from a human donor with non-small cell lung cancer who had a partial response to radiotherapy plus ipilimumab. Some clones in this sample may be carry-over from other donors' samples. Each CDR3 is given with its conserved first and last residue. The order of the fields is CDR3 protein, CDR3 DNA, CDR3 length, J gene, D gene, V gene, clone size. The D gene is left open where the match is weak. Clone size is not always given. Where it is, it says once, few, many or a class for expanded clones.

CASSLGEASSTYEQYF,TGTGCCAGCAGCCTGGGAGAAGCTAGTTCTACCTACGAGCAGTACTTC,16,TRBJ2-7,NA,TRBV5-4,few
CASGQPGQRTEAFF,TGTGCCAGTGGACAACCGGGACAGCGCACTGAAGCTTTCTTT,14,TRBJ1-1,TRBD1,TRBV19,few
CASSLGGYSSPLHF,TGTGCCAGCAGCTTAGGGGGCTATTCCTCACCCCTCCACTTT,14,TRBJ1-6,NA,TRBV7-2,NA
CASSFSGLRDNEQFF,TGTGCCAGCAGCTTTTCTGGCCTACGGGACAATGAGCAGTTCTTC,15,TRBJ2-1,NA,TRBV11-2,NA
CASSIGSGGRAFF,TGTGCCAGCAGTATCGGCTCAGGGGGCCGGGCTTTCTTT,13,TRBJ1-1,TRBD1,TRBV6-5,NA
CASSQDRPIAGERSSYNEQFF,TGCGCCAGCAGCCAAGACCGGCCCATTGCGGGAGAGCGTAGCTCCTACAATGAGCAGTTCTTC,21,TRBJ2-1,TRBD2,TRBV4-1,NA
CAWSRRGRSDTQYF,TGTGCCTGGAGCCGTCGCGGGAGGTCAGATACGCAGTATTTT,14,TRBJ2-3,TRBD2,TRBV30,NA
CASKLDQPQHF,TGTGCCAGCAAGCTCGATCAGCCCCAGCATTTT,11,TRBJ1-5,NA,TRBV2,NA
CAISPGLAGVETQYF,TGTGCCATCAGCCCGGGACTAGCGGGAGTAGAGACCCAGTACTTC,15,TRBJ2-5,TRBD2,TRBV10-3,NA
CASSFRGVYDTGELFF,TGTGCCAGCAGTTTCAGGGGCGTATATGACACCGGGGAGCTGTTTTTT,16,TRBJ2-2,NA,TRBV6-5,NA
CASSPAGQPNNEQFF,TGTGCCAGCAGCCCTGCGGGACAGCCAAACAATGAGCAGTTCTTC,15,TRBJ2-1,NA,TRBV6-5,NA
CASTAGRLYGYTF,TGTGCCAGCACCGCGGGACGCCTCTATGGCTACACCTTC,13,TRBJ1-2,NA,TRBV5-8,NA
CASGTSGGQETQYF,TGCGCCAGCGGGACTAGCGGGGGCCAAGAGACCCAGTACTTC,14,TRBJ2-5,TRBD2,TRBV5-1,NA
CSVVRQGARSYEQYF,TGCAGCGTAGTTCGTCAGGGGGCGCGGTCCTACGAGCAGTACTTC,15,TRBJ2-7,TRBD1,TRBV29-1,NA
CASIRRDSYTGELFF,TGTGCCAGCATCCGCCGGGACAGTTACACCGGGGAGCTGTTTTTT,15,TRBJ2-2,TRBD1,TRBV11-2,NA
CASSFSGESYEQYF,TGTGCCAGCAGCTTTTCTGGGGAGTCCTACGAGCAGTACTTC,14,TRBJ2-7,NA,TRBV5-5,NA
CASTWARNTEAFF,TGTGCCAGCACTTGGGCGAGGAACACTGAAGCTTTCTTT,13,TRBJ1-1,NA,TRBV6-5,NA
CASSPGSNQPQHF,TGTGCCAGCAGTCCCGGGAGCAATCAGCCCCAGCATTTT,13,TRBJ1-5,NA,TRBV7-9,NA
CASSQRLVGYEKLFF,TGCGCCAGCAGCCAAAGATTAGTCGGGTATGAAAAACTGTTTTTT,15,TRBJ1-4,NA,TRBV4-3,NA
CASSPGTGYQETQYF,TGTGCCAGCAGCCCCGGGACAGGGTACCAAGAGACCCAGTACTTC,15,TRBJ2-5,TRBD1,TRBV7-2,NA
CASSQDRNRGYTF,TGTGCCAGCAGCCAAGACCGAAATCGGGGCTACACCTTC,13,TRBJ1-2,NA,TRBV4-2,NA
CSVAPSTGELFF,TGCAGCGTTGCCCCGTCCACCGGGGAGCTGTTTTTT,12,TRBJ2-2,NA,TRBV29-1,few
CASSESGRGRVAGNEQFF,TGTGCCAGCAGTGAATCGGGCAGGGGACGTGTTGCTGGCAATGAGCAGTTCTTC,18,TRBJ2-1,NA,TRBV2,once
CASGRQGATNEKLFF,TGTGCCAGCGGGAGACAGGGAGCAACTAATGAAAAACTGTTTTTT,15,TRBJ1-4,TRBD1,TRBV27,NA
CASSHRNYEQYF,TGTGCCAGCAGCCACAGGAACTACGAGCAGTACTTC,12,TRBJ2-7,NA,TRBV6-6,NA
CASSTDTSSGNTIYF,TGTGCCAGCAGCACGGACACGAGCTCTGGAAACACCATATATTTT,15,TRBJ1-3,NA,TRBV6-5,NA
CASSWQGAWDTQYF,TGTGCCAGCAGCTGGCAGGGGGCCTGGGATACGCAGTATTTT,14,TRBJ2-3,TRBD1,TRBV5-5,NA
CASSEGGQVRNQPQHF,TGTGCCAGCAGTGAAGGGGGACAGGTTCGCAATCAGCCCCAGCATTTT,16,TRBJ1-5,TRBD1,TRBV6-1,NA
CASSSFSGNTIYF,TGTGCCAGCAGTTCCTTCTCTGGAAACACCATATATTTT,13,TRBJ1-3,NA,TRBV27,NA
CASSLSSAGEQFF,TGTGCCAGCAGCCTAAGCAGCGCGGGTGAGCAGTTCTTC,13,TRBJ2-1,NA,TRBV11-2,NA
CASRGLAGGNEQFF,TGCGCCAGCAGGGGACTAGCGGGAGGGAATGAGCAGTTCTTC,14,TRBJ2-1,TRBD2,TRBV5-1,NA
CASGPSTNEKLFF,TGTGCTAGTGGTCCGAGTACTAATGAAAAACTGTTTTTT,13,TRBJ1-4,NA,TRBV12-5,once
CASSDTGQSTDTQYF,TGTGCCAGCAGTGATACTGGACAAAGCACAGATACGCAGTATTTT,15,TRBJ2-3,NA,TRBV6-1,NA
CASRPVGRATEAFF,TGTGCCAGCAGGCCAGTCGGCAGGGCCACTGAAGCTTTCTTT,14,TRBJ1-1,NA,TRBV9,few
CASSLAGLENTEAFF,TGTGCCAGCAGCTTAGCGGGGCTCGAGAACACTGAAGCTTTCTTT,15,TRBJ1-1,NA,TRBV7-9,NA
CASSWSGQLWQYF,TGTGCCAGCAGCTGGTCGGGACAACTCTGGCAGTACTTC,13,TRBJ2-7,NA,TRBV5-6,NA
CASSQRANTGELFF,TGTGCCAGCAGCCAGAGGGCGAACACCGGGGAGCTGTTTTTT,14,TRBJ2-2,NA,TRBV16,NA
CASSIARGSNQPQHF,TGTGCCAGTAGTATAGCGCGGGGTAGCAATCAGCCCCAGCATTTT,15,TRBJ1-5,NA,TRBV19,once
CASRGQGVSYEQYF,TGTGCCAGCAGAGGACAGGGGGTTTCCTACGAGCAGTACTTC,14,TRBJ2-7,TRBD1,TRBV2,NA
CASSGSLKGQGAGNEQFF,TGCGCCAGCAGTGGAAGCCTCAAGGGACAGGGGGCGGGAAATGAGCAGTTCTTC,18,TRBJ2-1,TRBD1,TRBV10-1,NA
CASSYREVGNTEAFF,TGTGCCAGCAGCTACCGGGAAGTCGGGAACACTGAAGCTTTCTTT,15,TRBJ1-1,NA,TRBV7-9,few
CASSTFTDTQYF,TGTGCCAGCAGCACTTTCACAGATACGCAGTATTTT,12,TRBJ2-3,NA,TRBV7-2,NA
CASSFNAGGRTGANVLTF,TGTGCCAGCAGTTTTAACGCGGGAGGGCGTACCGGGGCCAACGTCCTGACTTTC,18,TRBJ2-6,TRBD2,TRBV28,NA
CASSPPQGTEAFF,TGTGCCAGCAGTCCACCACAGGGGACTGAAGCTTTCTTT,13,TRBJ1-1,TRBD1,TRBV6-6,NA
CASSLGGGPSTEAFF,TGTGCCAGCAGCTTAGGGGGGGGGCCGAGCACTGAAGCTTTCTTT,15,TRBJ1-1,NA,TRBV13,NA
CASSQVFRDRGTGNTIYF,TGTGCCAGCAGCCAGGTCTTCCGGGACAGGGGGACTGGAAACACCATATATTTT,18,TRBJ1-3,TRBD1,TRBV14,NA
CASRVDRDRAEAFF,TGTGCCAGCAGGGTAGACAGGGACCGAGCTGAAGCTTTCTTT,14,TRBJ1-1,TRBD1,TRBV6-5,NA
CATSRGQEEAEQYF,TGTGCCACCAGCAGAGGACAGGAAGAAGCCGAGCAGTACTTC,14,TRBJ2-7,NA,TRBV15,NA
CSVNDRRNTEAFF,TGCAGCGTTAACGACAGGAGGAACACTGAAGCTTTCTTT,13,TRBJ1-1,NA,TRBV29-1,once
CASSLMGQPQETQYF,TGTGCCAGCAGCTTAATGGGGCAGCCCCAAGAGACCCAGTACTTC,15,TRBJ2-5,NA,TRBV7-3,few